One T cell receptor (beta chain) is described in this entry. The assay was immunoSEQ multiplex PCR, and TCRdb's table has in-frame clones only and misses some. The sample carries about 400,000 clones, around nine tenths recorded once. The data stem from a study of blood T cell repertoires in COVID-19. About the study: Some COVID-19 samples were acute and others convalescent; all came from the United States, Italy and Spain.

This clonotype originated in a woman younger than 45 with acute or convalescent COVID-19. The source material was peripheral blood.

As DNA, the CDR3 is TGTGCCAGCAGCTCCCTTGTCGGGGTCCACGAGCAGTACTTC. Its protein product is CASSSLVGVHEQYF. This rearrangement joins TRBV5-6 to TRBJ2-7; a weak D match, TRBD2 (5 bases). Trimming stripped 3 bases from V and 5 bases from J, with 15 bases between. The CDR3 covers 14 residues. Germline lookup yields CDR1 SGHDT and CDR2 YYEEEE.